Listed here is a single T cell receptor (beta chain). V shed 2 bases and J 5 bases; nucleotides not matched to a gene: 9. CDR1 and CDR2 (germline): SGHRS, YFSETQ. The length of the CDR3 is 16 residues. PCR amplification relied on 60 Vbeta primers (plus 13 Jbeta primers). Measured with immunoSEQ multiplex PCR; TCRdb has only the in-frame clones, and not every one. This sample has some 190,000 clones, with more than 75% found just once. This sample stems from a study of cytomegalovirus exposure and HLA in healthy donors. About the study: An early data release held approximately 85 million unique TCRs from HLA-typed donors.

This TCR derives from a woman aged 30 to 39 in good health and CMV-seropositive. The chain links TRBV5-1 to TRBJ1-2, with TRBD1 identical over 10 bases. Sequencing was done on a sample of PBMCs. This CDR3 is CASSFGGTGDGYGYTF. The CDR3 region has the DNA TGCGCCAGCAGCTTCGGCGGGACAGGGGATGGGTATGGCTACACCTTC.